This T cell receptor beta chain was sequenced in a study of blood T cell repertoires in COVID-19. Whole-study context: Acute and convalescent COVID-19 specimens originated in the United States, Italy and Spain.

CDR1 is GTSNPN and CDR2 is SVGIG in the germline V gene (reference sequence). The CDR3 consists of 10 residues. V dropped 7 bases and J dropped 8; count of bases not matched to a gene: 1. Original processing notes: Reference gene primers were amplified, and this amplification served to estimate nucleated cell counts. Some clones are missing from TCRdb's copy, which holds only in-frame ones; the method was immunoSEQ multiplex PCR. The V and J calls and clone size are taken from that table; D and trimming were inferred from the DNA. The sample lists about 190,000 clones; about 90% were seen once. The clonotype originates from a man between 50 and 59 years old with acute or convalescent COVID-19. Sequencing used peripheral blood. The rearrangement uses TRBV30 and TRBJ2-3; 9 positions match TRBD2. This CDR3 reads CASGLATQYF. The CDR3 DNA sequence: TGTGCCTCGGGACTAGCTACGCAGTATTTT.